Listed below are T cell receptor beta chains from one sample, sequenced in a study of cytomegalovirus exposure and HLA in healthy donors. The method was immunoSEQ multiplex PCR; TCRdb's version includes in-frame clones alone and lacks a portion of them. The sample contains 150,000 to 200,000 clones, about three quarters of which appear only once. Sequenced sample: PBMCs. These receptors were taken from a woman in her thirties or forties in good health and CMV-seropositive. Both conserved end residues are part of each CDR3. D genes are given only for firm matches. Size is omitted from some rows. Given values are once, few, many or a class for expanded clones.

>.|.|TRBJ1-3|TRBV4-3
TGCGCCAGCAGCCAAGGTCTGACGGGTGGAAACACCATATATTTT
CASSQGLTGGNTIYF
>.|TRBD2|TRBJ2-5|TRBV7-9
TGTGCCAGCAGCCCACCGGGGGGAAGAGGGGAGACCCAGTACTTC
CASSPPGGRGETQYF
>.|TRBD1|TRBJ2-7|TRBV5-1
TGCGCCAGCAGCCCGGGACAGGGGGCTTACGAGCAGTACTTC
CASSPGQGAYEQYF
>few|.|TRBJ2-7|TRBV7-2
TGTGCCAGCAGCTCAATAGGGCAGGGGTACGAGCAGTACTTC
CASSSIGQGYEQYF
>.|TRBD2|TRBJ2-3|TRBV7-9
TGTGCCAGCAGCTTACGTAGCGGGGAAAGCACAGATACGCAGTATTTT
CASSLRSGESTDTQYF
>.|TRBD1|TRBJ1-2|TRBV18
TGTGCCAGCTCAACGGGACAGGGGTTGAATGGCTACACCTTC
CASSTGQGLNGYTF
>.|.|TRBJ2-5|TRBV4-1
TGCGCCAGCAGCGCGACCGGGTCGGAAGAGACCCAGTACTTC
CASSATGSEETQYF
>.|.|TRBJ2-7|TRBV7-2
TGTGCCAGCAGCTTAGCAATCGGCAGGGGCTACGAGCAGTACTTC
CASSLAIGRGYEQYF
>.|.|TRBJ1-1|TRBV12-5
TGTGCTAGTGGTTTGTCCGTCGGGGGGCCCTCGAACACTGAAGCTTTCTTT
CASGLSVGGPSNTEAFF
>.|.|TRBJ1-1|TRBV2
TGTGCCAGCATGACCAGGGGTTCTGAAGCTTTCTTT
CASMTRGSEAFF
>.|TRBD1|TRBJ1-4|TRBV9
TGTAACCGACAGGGGAGGGAAAAACTGTTTTTT
CNRQGREKLFF
>few|TRBD2|TRBJ2-1|TRBV4-1
TGCGCCAGCAGCCAAGAAGGACGGGGGGGCTACAATGAGCAGTTCTTC
CASSQEGRGGYNEQFF
>.|TRBD1|TRBJ2-7|TRBV7-2
TGTGCCAGCAGCACCGACAGGGGGCTCTACGAGCAGTACTTC
CASSTDRGLYEQYF
>few|TRBD2|TRBJ2-5|TRBV5-5
TGTGCCAGCGGAGCGGGGGGAAGAGAGACCCAGTACTTC
CASGAGGRETQYF
>.|TRBD1|TRBJ1-1|TRBV6-5
TGTGCCAGCAGTTCCGCAGGGGGGAACACTGAAGCTTTCTTT
CASSSAGGNTEAFF
>few|TRBD1|TRBJ2-5|TRBV7-9
TGTGCCAGCGGGGGGACAGGGAGTAACAAAGAGACCCAGTACTTC
CASGGTGSNKETQYF
>.|.|TRBJ1-2|TRBV5-4
TGTGCCAGCAGCTTGGCACAGGGCGTTGGCGGCTATGGCTACACCTTC
CASSLAQGVGGYGYTF
>.|.|TRBJ2-3|TRBV7-2
TGTGCCAGCAGCTTTCAAGGGGGTCCTACAGATACGCAGTATTTT
CASSFQGGPTDTQYF
>.|TRBD2|TRBJ2-2|TRBV9
TGTGCCAGCACCTTCGGCGGGGGGGGGCCTCGAACCGGGGAGCTGTTTTTT
CASTFGGGGPRTGELFF
>.|.|TRBJ2-3|TRBV30
TGTGCCTGGAGTGAGAACTCTAGCACAGATACGCAGTATTTT
CAWSENSSTDTQYF
>.|.|TRBJ1-4|TRBV7-9
TGTGCCAGCAGCTTAGGGCAGTCTAATGAAAAACTGTTTTTT
CASSLGQSNEKLFF
>.|TRBD1|TRBJ2-7|TRBV6-5
TGTGCCAGCAGTTACTCGGGCAGGGGGTCCAACGAGCAGTACTTC
CASSYSGRGSNEQYF
>.|.|TRBJ1-1|TRBV6-6
TGTGCCAGCAGTTTCGGAGGGCTCGCACTGAACACTGAAGCTTTCTTT
CASSFGGLALNTEAFF
>.|TRBD1|TRBJ1-2|TRBV11-2
TGTGCCAGCAGCTTCACCCCAGGGGGCGCGGGCTATGGCTACACCTTC
CASSFTPGGAGYGYTF
>once|TRBD1|TRBJ2-3|TRBV10-3
TGTGCCATCAGTGCGGGGACAGGGGTAGGAACAGATACGCAGTATTTT
CAISAGTGVGTDTQYF
>.|TRBD2|TRBJ2-5|TRBV5-1
TGCGCCAGCAGCTTGGGGGCTAGCGGGTTGGAAGAGACCCAGTACTTC
CASSLGASGLEETQYF
>.|.|TRBJ1-1|TRBV6-5
TGTGCCAGCAGTCTTTCGGTAAACACTGAAGCTTTCTTT
CASSLSVNTEAFF
>.|TRBD2|TRBJ2-1|TRBV14
TGTGCCAGCAGCCGGCGGACGGGACTAGATGGTGAGCAGTTCTTC
CASSRRTGLDGEQFF
>.|.|TRBJ2-5|TRBV21-1
TGTGCCAGCAGCAAAGCTGAGCGTGGACTCCAAGAGACCCAGTACTTC
CASSKAERGLQETQYF